Shown below are 19 T cell receptor beta chains from a single sample sequenced in a study of cytotoxic CD8 clonotypes in ibrutinib-treated CLL. Clones were sequenced by immunoSEQ multiplex PCR, and TCRdb holds only the in-frame ones, with some missing. The data hold 250,000 to 350,000 clones, with roughly 76% observed a single time. The sequenced sample was PBMCs, obtained at disease progression, from a patient treated with ibrutinib. The receptors originated from a human donor with chronic lymphocytic leukemia.

V usage is TRBV7-8 and J usage is TRBJ2-7; 13 bases fit TRBD2. With V trimmed by 1 base and J by 2 bases, 5 bases remained unmatched. The CDR3 length is 17 residues. Germline V gene lookup returns CDR1 SGHVS and CDR2 FQNEAQ. The DNA of the CDR3 is TGTGCCAGCAGCTTAGGGGGACTAGCGGGATCAACCTACGAGCAGTACTTC. Protein: CASSLGGLAGSTYEQYF.

Only a few counts were recorded for this clone. The chain recombines TRBV7-2 with TRBJ2-7; 7 bases align to TRBD2. Germline values: CDR1 SGHTA, CDR2 FQGNSA. This CDR3 region has 14 residues. V was clipped by 5 bases and J by 7 bases; unmatched bases: 11. Written as DNA, the CDR3 is TGTGCCAGCAGCGCGGGACTCTGGCGGGGGGAGCAGTACTTC. This translates into CASSAGLWRGEQYF.

This clone showed up just once. The chain carries TRBV28 and TRBJ1-5; no definite D call. V lost 6 bases and J lost 0, with 6 bases in between. There are 13 residues in the CDR3. CDR1 and CDR2 from the germline V gene are MDHEN and SYDVKM. CDR3 protein: CASSINSNQPQHF. CDR3 in DNA: TGTGCCAGCAGCATCAATAGCAATCAGCCCCAGCATTTT.

This clone was counted only a few times. The gene calls are TRBV2 and TRBJ2-2; D possibly corresponds to TRBD1 (6 bases). The CDR3 is 14 amino acids. V lost 6 bases and J 1 base, leaving 9 bases between the germline ends. Germline values: CDR1 SNHLY, CDR2 FYNNEI. CDR3 residues: CASRQTGNTGELFF. The CDR3 DNA is TGTGCCAGCAGGCAGACAGGGAACACCGGGGAGCTGTTTTTT.

The genes are TRBV18 and TRBJ1-1; maybe TRBD1 (6 bases). CDR1 and CDR2 from the germline V gene are KGHSH and LQKENI. Trimming removed 3 bases at V and 2 bases at J, with 16 bases between. The length of the CDR3 is 16 residues. DNA for the CDR3: TGTGCCAGCTCACCTAAATCCCCAGGGGCCAACACTGAAGCTTTCTTT. Translated, it gives CASSPKSPGANTEAFF.

The chain recombines TRBV5-1 with TRBJ1-3; D ambiguous. Between the trimmed V and J ends, which lost 8 bases and 3 bases, there was a span of 12 bases. This CDR3 is built from 13 residues. CDR1 is SGHRS, CDR2 YFSETQ, per germline. The CDR3 DNA follows: TGCGCCAGTAGGGATTTATATGGAAACACCATATATTTT. It specifies CASRDLYGNTIYF.

J is TRBJ1-3 and V is TRBV11-2; D not resolved. The CDR3 length is 13 residues. Germline CDR1 reads SGHAT; CDR2 reads FQNNGV. Trimming stripped 2 bases from V and 4 bases from J, with 6 bases between. The CDR3 nucleotides read TGTGCCAGCAGCTTACCTATCGGAAACACCATATATTTT. Its protein product is CASSLPIGNTIYF.

The chain employs TRBV13 and TRBJ2-1; 7 nucleotides match TRBD1. The CDR3 consists of 16 residues. The trim removed 2 bases at V and 7 bases at J, leaving 11 bases unmatched. CDR1 is PRHDT, CDR2 FYEKMQ, per germline (reference sequence). CDR3 loop: CASSLSRGRGLNEQFF. The CDR3 DNA reads TGTGCCAGCAGCTTAAGCAGGGGCAGGGGGTTGAATGAGCAGTTCTTC. The variable domain in full, with the rest retrieved from reference TRBV13 and TRBJ2-1, is AAGVIQSPRHLIKEKRETATLKCYPIPRHDTVYWYQQGPGQDPQFLISFYEKMQSDKGSIPDRFSAQQFSDYHSELNMSSLELGDSALYFCASSLSRGRGLNEQFFGPGTRLTVL.

This chain uses TRBV6-1 with TRBJ2-2; D is ambiguous. The V gene's germline CDR1 is MNHNS and CDR2 SASEGT. V was clipped by 5 bases and J by 5 bases, with 6 bases between them. The CDR3 length is 12 residues. Written as DNA, the CDR3 is TGTGCCAGCAGTTATAGAACCGGGGAGCTGTTTTTT. Residues: CASSYRTGELFF.

The chain recombines TRBV7-2 with TRBJ2-1; 13 bases align to TRBD2. V lost 5 bases and J lost 5; bases outside the gene matches: 6. There are 16 residues in the CDR3. CDR1 SGHTA and CDR2 FQGNSA come from the germline V gene. The CDR3: CASSLGLAGYHNEQFF. The CDR3 DNA sequence: TGTGCCAGCAGCCTGGGACTAGCGGGATATCACAATGAGCAGTTCTTC.

This sequence joins TRBV25-1 and TRBJ2-7; 8 nucleotides line up with TRBD2. The length of the CDR3 is 16 residues. Per germline, CDR1 MGHDK and CDR2 SYGVNS. Trimming at V came to 1 base and at J to 0 bases, leaving 5 bases not matched to a gene. This CDR3 is CASSEFTGGPSYEQYF. DNA for the CDR3: TGTGCCAGCAGTGAATTCACGGGAGGGCCCTCCTACGAGCAGTACTTC.

This clone appeared once. The rearrangement uses TRBV4-1 and TRBJ1-2; 8 nucleotides match TRBD1. The CDR3 loop spans 17 amino acids. The germline V gene has CDR1 MGHRA and CDR2 YSYEKL. J was trimmed by 4 bases and V by 2 bases; bases with no gene match: 12. The CDR3 region is CASSQSPQGAGSYGYTF. CDR3 bases: TGCGCCAGCAGCCAAAGCCCGCAGGGGGCGGGAAGCTATGGCTACACCTTC.

This clone was counted a few times. This chain joins TRBV9 and TRBJ2-7, with TRBD2 identical over 10 bases. Trimming removed 0 bases from V and 6 bases from J; junction bases left unmatched: 3. The germline V gene encodes CDR1 SGDLS and CDR2 YYNGEE. This CDR3 is built from 14 residues. The CDR3 here is CASSVAPSGSEQYF. The CDR3 DNA is TGTGCCAGCAGCGTAGCTCCTAGCGGGAGCGAGCAGTACTTC.

The CDR3 DNA reads TGTGCCACCAGCAGGGACAGACAGGGGGCGAATTATGGCTACACCTTC. Translating gives CATSRDRQGANYGYTF. The V call is TRBV15, the J call TRBJ1-2; the match to TRBD1 covers 10 bases. The CDR3 sequence is 16 residues long. Trimming removed 3 bases from V and 5 bases from J; junction bases left unmatched: 9. Per germline, CDR1 LNHNV and CDR2 YYDKDF (reference sequence).

Written as DNA, the CDR3 is TGCGCCAGCAGCCAAGGGAACGGGGGGGCCGGGGAGCTGTTTTTT. Protein sequence: CASSQGNGGAGELFF. The chain recombines TRBV4-1 with TRBJ2-2; TRBD2 matches 8 bases. The CDR3 is 15 residues long. Losses at the gene ends were 1 base for V and 6 bases for J; bases not matched to a gene: 4. Germline V CDR1 and CDR2: MGHRA, YSYEKL.

This clone has a handful of counts. The chain employs TRBV9 and TRBJ2-2; 9 bases map to TRBD2. The CDR3 sequence is 19 residues long. J lost 5 bases, V lost 0 bases, and 14 bases had no gene match. From germline, CDR1 is SGDLS and CDR2 YYNGEE. This CDR3 is CASSVVPGTSWFSTGELFF. CDR3 nucleotide sequence: TGTGCCAGCAGCGTAGTCCCCGGGACTAGCTGGTTTTCGACCGGGGAGCTGTTTTTT.

This rearrangement joins TRBV5-1 to TRBJ2-1, with unresolved D. The CDR3 runs to 11 residues. The V end lost 2 bases, the J end lost 6 bases, and 3 bases lay between the germline ends. In germline, CDR1 is SGHRS, CDR2 YFSETQ. For the CDR3, the DNA is TGCGCCAGCAGCTTTAGCAATGAGCAGTTCTTC. Its protein is CASSFSNEQFF.

This clone has a single count. The V call is TRBV6-5, the J call TRBJ2-6; D is unclear. The CDR3 is made up of 15 amino acids. V lost 2 bases and J lost 2, with 7 bases in between. CDR1 and CDR2 (germline): MNHEY, SVGAGI. The CDR3 DNA follows: TGTGCCAGCAGTTACCGGTCTGCTGGGGCCAACGTCCTGACTTTC. Protein sequence: CASSYRSAGANVLTF.

V usage is TRBV25-1 and J usage is TRBJ2-5; D is possibly TRBD1 or TRBD2 (5 bases each). Germline CDR1 is MGHDK and CDR2 is SYGVNS. The CDR3 contains 15 residues. Trimming cost V 3 bases and J 4 bases, with 15 bases left between them. CDR3 loop: CASSDPGTPVETQYF. The CDR3 nucleotides are TGTGCCAGCAGTGATCCCGGGACCCCGGTAGAGACCCAGTACTTC. The full variable domain, completed using reference TRBV25-1 and TRBJ2-5, is EADIYQTPRYLVIGTGKKITLECSQTMGHDKMYWYQQDPGMELHLIHYSYGVNSTEKGDLSSESTVSRIRTEHFPLTLESARPSHTSQYLCASSDPGTPVETQYFGPGTRLLVL.